Described below is a single T cell receptor beta chain sequence and its context. Its antigen is currently unknown. One junction end does not reproduce the germline sequence, and a read error may be involved. Starting from 450 to 500 ng of total RNA, TCR beta cDNA was produced with a primer in the constant region. It was through three nested multiplex PCR rounds of slightly modified ARM-PCR that TCR beta libraries arose. It was with TRBV1-TRBV30 forward primers and a C-beta reverse primer that the first two PCR rounds were run, at approximately 9 cycles each. TCRdb independently ran MiXCR on the multiplex PCR reads; one entry per CDR3 protein. The sample shows 190,000 or so distinct CDR3 sequences, about 65% of them seen only once. This CDR3 has 16 amino acids. Germline CDR1 is SGHAT and CDR2 is FQNNGV. Unsorted whole blood supplied the blood RNA, and germline DNA was isolated too. This record belongs to a study of tumor-infiltrating lymphocytes in primary liver carcinoma.

Whole-study findings and limits: The overlap of tumor-adjacent and tumor-blood pairs was smaller than that of tumor region pairs.

This chain joins TRBV11-2 and TRBJ1-1; D is ambiguous. The clonotype comes from a woman aged 55-69 years with primary liver carcinoma and hepatitis B virus infection. What was sequenced was peripheral blood. CDR3 in amino acids: CASSLDLWATNTETFF. Here the CDR3 DNA reads TGTGCCAGCAGCCTAGATCTTTGGGCCACGAACACTGAAACTTTCTTT.